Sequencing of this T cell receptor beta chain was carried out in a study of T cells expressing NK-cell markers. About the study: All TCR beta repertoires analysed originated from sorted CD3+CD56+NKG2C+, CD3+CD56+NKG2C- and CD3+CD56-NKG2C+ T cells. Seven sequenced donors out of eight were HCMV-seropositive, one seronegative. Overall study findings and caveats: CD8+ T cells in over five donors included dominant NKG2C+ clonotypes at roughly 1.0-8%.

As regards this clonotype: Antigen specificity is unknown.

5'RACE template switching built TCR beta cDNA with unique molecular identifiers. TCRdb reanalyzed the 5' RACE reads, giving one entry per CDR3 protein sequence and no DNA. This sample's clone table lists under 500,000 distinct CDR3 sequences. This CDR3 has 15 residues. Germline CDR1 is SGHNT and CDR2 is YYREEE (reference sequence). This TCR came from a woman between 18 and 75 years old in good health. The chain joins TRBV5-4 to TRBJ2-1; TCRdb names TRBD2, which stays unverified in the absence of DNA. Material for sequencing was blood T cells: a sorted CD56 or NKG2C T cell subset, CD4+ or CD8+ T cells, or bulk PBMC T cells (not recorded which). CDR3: CASSLAGGRGNEQFF. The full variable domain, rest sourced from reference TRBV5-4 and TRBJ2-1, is ETGVTQSPTHLIKTRGQQVTLRCSSQSGHNTVSWYQQALGQGPQFIFQYYREEENGRGNFPPRFSGLQFPNYSSELNVNALELDDSALYLCASSLAGGRGNEQFFGPGTRLTVL.